These T cell receptor beta chains were read from a single sample in a study of radiation and T cells in renal cell carcinoma. Assay: immunoSEQ multiplex PCR; the TCRdb copy retains only in-frame clones and omits some. The sample shows more than 95,000 clones, over 75% of them seen only once. The specimen comprised blood, sampled from a patient whose treatment included radiotherapy and nephrectomy. Receptors were obtained from a man in his fifties with renal cell carcinoma. Both conserved end residues are part of each CDR3. A D gene is named only where the DNA matches it firmly. Clone size, where shown, is once, few, many, or a class for clones that have expanded.

few | 13 | NA | TRBJ1-1 | TRBV28 | CASSLWAGKVAFF | TGTGCCAGCAGTTTATGGGCAGGGAAGGTAGCTTTCTTT
NA | 16 | TRBD1 | TRBJ2-3 | TRBV10-3 | CAISEPRDRGQDTQYF | TGTGCCATCAGTGAGCCCCGGGACAGGGGGCAAGATACGCAGTATTTT
once | 15 | NA | TRBJ1-1 | TRBV7-9 | CASSLDRGMNTEAFF | TGTGCCAGCAGCTTAGATCGGGGGATGAACACTGAAGCTTTCTTT
NA | 14 | NA | TRBJ1-3 | TRBV5-5 | CASSLAGTGNTIYF | TGTGCCAGCAGCTTGGCAGGGACTGGAAACACCATATATTTT
NA | 14 | NA | TRBJ1-1 | TRBV6-5 | CASRGGWMNTEAFF | TGTGCCAGCAGGGGCGGGTGGATGAACACTGAAGCTTTCTTT
few | 16 | NA | TRBJ2-3 | TRBV5-1 | CASSEVRGRRIDTQYF | TGCGCCAGCAGCGAAGTAAGGGGGAGGAGGATAGATACGCAGTATTTT
NA | 13 | TRBD1 | TRBJ2-5 | TRBV19 | CASSPTGGETQYF | TGTGCCAGTAGCCCTACAGGGGGTGAGACCCAGTACTTC
NA | 14 | NA | TRBJ2-3 | TRBV5-1 | CASGLPQSTDTQYF | TGCGCCAGCGGACTACCCCAGAGCACAGATACGCAGTATTTT
NA | 16 | TRBD1 | TRBJ2-7 | TRBV19 | CASSRLWRQGGVEQYF | TGTGCCAGTAGTCGCCTGTGGAGACAGGGGGGCGTCGAGCAGTACTTC
once | 15 | TRBD1 | TRBJ2-7 | TRBV5-5 | CASSSAGTGIYEQYF | TGTGCCAGCAGCTCTGCCGGGACAGGGATTTACGAGCAGTACTTC
few | 13 | NA | TRBJ2-7 | TRBV27 | CASSDRRGYEQYF | TGTGCCAGCAGCGACAGGAGGGGCTACGAGCAGTACTTC
once | 15 | NA | TRBJ2-7 | TRBV7-7 | CASSLAKGHSYEQYF | TGTGCTAGCAGCTTAGCGAAGGGACACTCCTACGAGCAGTACTTC
NA | 14 | NA | TRBJ2-5 | TRBV5-1 | CASSLKQVSGTQYF | TGCGCCAGCAGCTTGAAGCAGGTTTCTGGGACCCAGTACTTC
NA | 15 | NA | TRBJ1-2 | TRBV7-8 | CASSFWTAANYGYTF | TGTGCCAGCAGCTTTTGGACAGCTGCTAACTATGGCTACACCTTC
NA | 17 | NA | TRBJ1-3 | TRBV4-2 | CASSQKVGPSSGNTIYF | TGTGCCAGCAGCCAGAAGGTGGGCCCCAGCTCTGGAAACACCATATATTTT
NA | 13 | NA | TRBJ1-2 | TRBV6-5 | CASSDRSNYGYTF | TGTGCCAGCAGTGACCGAAGTAACTATGGCTACACCTTC
NA | 15 | NA | TRBJ1-6 | TRBV6-1 | CASSGTGTENSPLHF | TGTGCCAGCAGTGGGACCGGGACGGAAAATTCACCCCTCCACTTT
NA | 16 | TRBD1 | TRBJ2-1 | TRBV4-1 | CASSPTGAAAVNEQFF | TGCGCCAGCAGCCCCACAGGGGCCGCAGCCGTTAATGAGCAGTTCTTC
NA | 11 | NA | TRBJ2-5 | TRBV30 | CAWSVTETQYF | TGTGCCTGGAGTGTAACCGAGACCCAGTACTTC
NA | 17 | NA | TRBJ2-1 | TRBV4-2 | CASSQDRADYSYNEQFF | TGTGCCAGCAGCCAAGATCGCGCGGATTACTCCTACAATGAGCAGTTCTTC
NA | 14 | NA | TRBJ2-3 | TRBV5-4 | CASSPGPGTDTQYF | TGTGCCAGCAGCCCGGGACCCGGCACAGATACGCAGTATTTT
NA | 14 | NA | TRBJ2-5 | TRBV5-1 | CASRQTTVERPQYF | TGCGCCAGCAGACAAACGACAGTAGAAAGGCCCCAGTACTTC
NA | 15 | NA | TRBJ2-7 | TRBV2 | CASSAVSVLPYEQYF | TGTGCCAGCAGTGCGGTGAGTGTCCTTCCCTACGAGCAGTACTTC
NA | 15 | TRBD2 | TRBJ2-3 | TRBV10-3 | CAISSPSGRTDTQYF | TGTGCCATCAGTTCCCCTAGCGGCCGCACAGATACGCAGTATTTT
NA | 15 | NA | TRBJ1-1 | TRBV9 | CASSVDGSPNTEAFF | TGTGCCAGCAGCGTAGATGGGAGCCCGAACACTGAAGCTTTCTTT
NA | 18 | NA | TRBJ2-3 | TRBV9 | CASSVGGGGEGSTDTQYF | TGTGCCAGCAGCGTAGGCGGAGGAGGGGAAGGTAGCACAGATACGCAGTATTTT
NA | 15 | TRBD1 | TRBJ1-1 | TRBV6-5 | CASSYRGTGGFEAFF | TGTGCCAGCAGTTACCGGGGGACAGGTGGTTTTGAAGCTTTCTTT
NA | 15 | TRBD2 | TRBJ2-2 | TRBV5-1 | CASSPGTSRGGELFF | TGCGCCAGCAGCCCCGGGACTAGTAGAGGCGGGGAGCTGTTTTTT
NA | 14 | TRBD1 | TRBJ2-7 | TRBV10-3 | CAISRDTPGGEQYF | TGTGCCATCAGCAGAGATACTCCAGGGGGCGAGCAGTACTTC
NA | 19 | TRBD2 | TRBJ2-5 | TRBV7-2 | CASSSGTSGVHPLQETQYF | TGTGCCAGCAGCTCCGGGACTAGCGGGGTGCACCCCTTACAAGAGACCCAGTACTTC
NA | 11 | NA | TRBJ1-2 | TRBV19 | CASSLNYGYTF | TGTGCCAGTAGTCTGAACTATGGCTACACCTTC
NA | 13 | NA | TRBJ1-1 | TRBV9 | CASSADRNTEAFF | TGTGCCAGCAGCGCCGACAGGAACACTGAAGCTTTCTTT
NA | 16 | NA | TRBJ2-7 | TRBV4-1 | CASSQPGGSRSYEQYF | TGCGCCAGCAGCCAACCCGGGGGATCCCGCTCCTACGAGCAGTACTTC
NA | 14 | NA | TRBJ2-7 | TRBV5-4 | CASSLGGPSYEQYF | TGTGCCAGCAGCTTGGGTGGCCCCTCCTACGAGCAGTACTTC
NA | 20 | NA | TRBJ2-7 | TRBV11-3 | CASSLMDQWLPYHPNYEQYF | TGTGCCAGCAGCTTAATGGACCAGTGGTTGCCATACCACCCGAACTACGAGCAGTACTTC
NA | 15 | NA | TRBJ2-7 | TRBV4-3 | CASSQDRKAPYEQYF | TGCGCCAGCAGCCAAGATAGAAAGGCTCCCTACGAGCAGTACTTC
once | 15 | TRBD1 | TRBJ2-3 | TRBV29-1 | CSVARGQGGTDTQYF | TGCAGCGTTGCCCGGGGACAGGGCGGCACAGATACGCAGTATTTT
once | 13 | NA | TRBJ2-7 | TRBV28 | CASSFQSSYEQYF | TGTGCCAGCAGTTTCCAAAGTTCCTACGAGCAGTACTTC
NA | 14 | TRBD1 | TRBJ2-7 | TRBV5-1 | CASSIDRVSYEQYF | TGCGCCAGCAGCATAGACAGGGTATCCTACGAGCAGTACTTC
NA | 13 | NA | TRBJ2-3 | TRBV7-2 | CASSPPSADTQYF | TGTGCCAGCAGCCCACCGTCGGCAGATACGCAGTATTTT
NA | 14 | NA | TRBJ2-7 | TRBV2 | CASSEAGVFYEQYF | TGTGCCAGCAGTGAAGCGGGAGTGTTCTACGAGCAGTACTTC
once | 13 | TRBD2 | TRBJ2-1 | TRBV5-8 | CASSLAAGPAQFF | TGTGCCAGCAGCTTGGCAGCGGGACCCGCTCAGTTCTTC
NA | 14 | TRBD2 | TRBJ2-1 | TRBV9 | CASSVVSGGSEQFF | TGTGCCAGCAGCGTAGTTAGCGGGGGAAGTGAGCAGTTCTTC
once | 16 | TRBD2 | TRBJ2-1 | TRBV5-1 | CASSFSGRASWNEQFF | TGCGCCAGCAGCTTTAGCGGGAGGGCCTCGTGGAATGAGCAGTTCTTC
NA | 14 | NA | TRBJ1-2 | TRBV19 | CASSLLTDFYGYTF | TGTGCCAGTAGCCTCTTGACAGATTTCTATGGCTACACCTTC
NA | 13 | NA | TRBJ2-7 | TRBV5-1 | CASSLAGPGEQYF | TGCGCCAGCAGCTTGGCGGGTCCGGGCGAGCAGTACTTC
NA | 12 | NA | TRBJ1-1 | TRBV7-9 | CASSFGTEEAFF | TGTGCCAGCAGCTTCGGGACGGAGGAAGCTTTCTTT
NA | 24 | TRBD1 | TRBJ2-4 | TRBV28 | CASSSDLRGGTGRESLLAKNIQYF | TGTGCCAGCAGTTCGGACCTGCGAGGCGGGACAGGGCGTGAATCCCTACTAGCCAAAAACATTCAGTACTTC
NA | 15 | NA | TRBJ2-1 | TRBV7-8 | CASRLTRVSRDEQFF | TGTGCCAGCAGGCTCACTAGGGTCAGTCGGGATGAGCAGTTCTTC
NA | 11 | NA | TRBJ2-7 | TRBV5-4 | CASSDQYEQYF | TGTGCCAGCAGCGATCAGTACGAGCAGTACTTC
few | 14 | TRBD1 | TRBJ1-2 | TRBV28 | CASSLRGRRGGYTF | TGTGCCAGCAGCCTCAGGGGGCGCCGAGGTGGCTACACCTTC
NA | 14 | NA | TRBJ1-2 | TRBV6-6 | CASSPAADSYGYTF | TGTGCCAGCAGTCCCGCAGCGGACAGTTATGGCTACACCTTC
NA | 13 | TRBD1 | TRBJ1-2 | TRBV27 | CASSFVDRAGYTF | TGTGCCAGCAGTTTCGTGGACAGGGCTGGCTACACCTTC
NA | 14 | NA | TRBJ1-5 | TRBV4-3 | CASSQVAGNQPQHF | TGCGCCAGCAGCCAAGTGGCCGGAAATCAGCCCCAGCATTTT
NA | 11 | NA | TRBJ2-5 | TRBV2 | CASSYQETQYF | TGTGCCAGCAGCTATCAAGAGACCCAGTACTTC
NA | 17 | NA | TRBJ2-6 | TRBV9 | CASSVPHEGSGANVLTF | TGTGCCAGCAGCGTACCCCACGAGGGGTCCGGGGCCAACGTCCTGACTTTC
once | 16 | NA | TRBJ1-5 | TRBV18 | CASSQTGTDSNQPQHF | TGTGCCAGCTCGCAAACCGGGACGGATAGCAATCAGCCCCAGCATTTT
once | 18 | NA | TRBJ1-1 | TRBV30 | CAWIGGRIPNLQPAEAFF | TGTGCCTGGATTGGCGGTCGAATCCCTAACTTACAGCCGGCCGAAGCTTTCTTT
once | 15 | NA | TRBJ1-1 | TRBV9 | CASRPDLGGGTEAFF | TGTGCCAGCAGACCTGACCTCGGGGGGGGCACTGAAGCTTTCTTT